This paragraph covers one T cell receptor (beta chain) sequence. The target antigen is unknown. The data were obtained in a study of cytomegalovirus exposure and HLA in healthy donors. At the level of the study: The roughly 110 validation repertoires were produced on the same platform as the 650 or so repertoires of the first cohort. This was reported in a later analysis.

Measured with immunoSEQ multiplex PCR; TCRdb has only the in-frame clones, and not every one. The sample carries 150,000 to 180,000 clones, 86% recorded once. General study points: Reports described diagnosis of cytomegalovirus status by the classifier as highly specific and sensitive. Clusters of TCRs from the first cohort tended to co-occur in the 120 validation repertoires (as a later analysis found). The investigators catalogued some 160 TCR beta chains as cytomegalovirus-associated.

Source material: PBMCs. The clonotype was recovered from a man younger than 35 in good health and CMV-seropositive.

This chain's CDR3 is CASSVGQTSYEQYF. The CDR3 DNA follows: TGCGCCAGCAGCGTGGGACAGACTTCCTACGAGCAGTACTTC. The gene calls are TRBV5-1 and TRBJ2-7; 7 positions agree with TRBD1. This CDR3 spans 14 amino acids. Germline V lookup: CDR1 SGHRS, CDR2 YFSETQ. Trimming cost V 4 bases and J 1 base; bases outside gene matches: 5. The full variable domain, in which reference TRBV5-1 and TRBJ2-7 provide the parts outside the CDR3, is KAGVTQTPRYLIKTRGQQVTLSCSPISGHRSVSWYQQTPGQGLQFLFEYFSETQRNKGNFPGRFSGRQFSNSRSEMNVSTLELGDSALYLCASSVGQTSYEQYFGPGTRLTVT.